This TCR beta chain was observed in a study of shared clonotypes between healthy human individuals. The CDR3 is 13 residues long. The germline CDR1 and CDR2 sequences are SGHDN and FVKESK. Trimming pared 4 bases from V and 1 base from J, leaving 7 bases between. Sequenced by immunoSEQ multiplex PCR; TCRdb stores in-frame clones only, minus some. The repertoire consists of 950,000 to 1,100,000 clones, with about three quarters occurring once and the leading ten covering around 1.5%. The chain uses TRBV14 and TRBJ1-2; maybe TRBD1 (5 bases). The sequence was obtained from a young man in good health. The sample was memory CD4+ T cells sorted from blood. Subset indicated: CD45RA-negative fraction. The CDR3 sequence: CASSRGNNYGYTF. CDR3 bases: TGTGCCAGCAGCCGGGGCAATAACTATGGCTACACCTTC.